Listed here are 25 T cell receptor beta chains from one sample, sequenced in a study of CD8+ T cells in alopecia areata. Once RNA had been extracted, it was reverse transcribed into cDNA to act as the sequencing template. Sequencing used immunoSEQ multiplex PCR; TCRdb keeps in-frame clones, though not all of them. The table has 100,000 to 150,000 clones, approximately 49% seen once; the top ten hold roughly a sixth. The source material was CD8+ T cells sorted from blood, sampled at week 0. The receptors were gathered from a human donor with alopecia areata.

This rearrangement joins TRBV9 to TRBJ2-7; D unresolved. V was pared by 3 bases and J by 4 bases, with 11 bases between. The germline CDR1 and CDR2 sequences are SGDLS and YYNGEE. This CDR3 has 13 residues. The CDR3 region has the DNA TGTGCCAGCAGCGAGGGATTGGGGTACGAGCAGTACTTC. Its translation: CASSEGLGYEQYF. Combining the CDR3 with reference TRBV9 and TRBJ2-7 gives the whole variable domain DSGVTQTPKHLITATGQRVTLRCSPRSGDLSVYWYQQSLDQGLQFLIQYYNGEERAKGNILERFSAQQFPDLHSELNLSSLELGDSALYFCASSEGLGYEQYFGPGTRLTVT.

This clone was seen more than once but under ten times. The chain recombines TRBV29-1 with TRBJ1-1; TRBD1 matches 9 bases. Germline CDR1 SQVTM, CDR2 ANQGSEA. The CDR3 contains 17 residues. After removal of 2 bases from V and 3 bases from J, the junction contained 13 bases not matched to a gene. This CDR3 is CSVEMIRKTGGDTEAFF. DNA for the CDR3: TGCAGCGTTGAAATGATCCGGAAGACAGGGGGGGACACTGAAGCTTTCTTT.

CDR3 amino acids: CASSPGTSGGTDTQYF. The CDR3 nucleotides read TGTGCCAGCAGTCCTGGGACTAGCGGGGGAACAGATACGCAGTATTTT. The chain joins TRBV27 to TRBJ2-3, with 14 bases that match TRBD2. V shed 5 bases, J shed 3 bases, and the junction held 4 bases outside the gene matches. The CDR3 loop spans 16 amino acids. The germline V gene encodes CDR1 MNHEY and CDR2 SMNVEV (reference sequence).

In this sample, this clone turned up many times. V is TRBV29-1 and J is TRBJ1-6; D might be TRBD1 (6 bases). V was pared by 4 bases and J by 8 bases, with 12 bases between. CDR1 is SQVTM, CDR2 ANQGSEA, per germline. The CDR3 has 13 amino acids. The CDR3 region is CSVGSGEDSPLHF. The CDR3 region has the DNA TGCAGCGTTGGGTCAGGGGAGGATTCACCCCTCCACTTT.

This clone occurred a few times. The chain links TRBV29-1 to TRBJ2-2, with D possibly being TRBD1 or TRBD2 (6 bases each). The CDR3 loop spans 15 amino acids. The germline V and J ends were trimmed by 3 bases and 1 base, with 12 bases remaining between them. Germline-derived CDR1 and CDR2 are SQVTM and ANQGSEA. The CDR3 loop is CSVELGGWNTGELFF. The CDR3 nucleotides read TGCAGCGTTGAGTTGGGGGGCTGGAACACCGGGGAGCTGTTTTTT.

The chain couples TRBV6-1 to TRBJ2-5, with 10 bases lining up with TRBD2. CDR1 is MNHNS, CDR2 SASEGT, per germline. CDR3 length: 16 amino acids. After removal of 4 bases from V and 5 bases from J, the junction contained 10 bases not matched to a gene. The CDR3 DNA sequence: TGTGCCAGCAGTGTGGCCCTAGCGGGGGCGGGGGAGACCCAGTACTTC. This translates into CASSVALAGAGETQYF.

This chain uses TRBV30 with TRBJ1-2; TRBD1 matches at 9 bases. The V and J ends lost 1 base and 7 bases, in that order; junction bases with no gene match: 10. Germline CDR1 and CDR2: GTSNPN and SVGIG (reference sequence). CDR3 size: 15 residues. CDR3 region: CAWSGPGQGQGGYTF. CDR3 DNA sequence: TGTGCCTGGAGTGGCCCGGGACAGGGCCAGGGTGGCTACACCTTC.

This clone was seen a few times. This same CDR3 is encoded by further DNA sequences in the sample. DNA of the CDR3: TGCAGCGTTGAAGATCCGGGCTACAATGAGCAGTTCTTC. Protein: CSVEDPGYNEQFF. The rearrangement links TRBV29-1 to TRBJ2-1; D remains ambiguous. CDR1 is SQVTM and CDR2 is ANQGSEA in the germline V gene. This CDR3 region has 13 residues. Trimming removed 0 bases at V and 3 bases at J, with 6 bases between.

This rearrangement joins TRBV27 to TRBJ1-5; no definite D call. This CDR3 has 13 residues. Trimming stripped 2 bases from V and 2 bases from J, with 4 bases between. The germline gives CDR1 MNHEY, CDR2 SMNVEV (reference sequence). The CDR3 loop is CASSLAGNQPQHF. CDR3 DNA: TGTGCCAGCAGTTTAGCTGGCAATCAGCCCCAGCATTTT.

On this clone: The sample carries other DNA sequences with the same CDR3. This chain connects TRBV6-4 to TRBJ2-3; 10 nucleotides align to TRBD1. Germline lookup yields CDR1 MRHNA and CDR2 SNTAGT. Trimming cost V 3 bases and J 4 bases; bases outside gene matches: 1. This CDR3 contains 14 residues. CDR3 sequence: CASSEGTGADTQYF. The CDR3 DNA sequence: TGTGCCAGCAGTGAAGGGACAGGGGCAGATACGCAGTATTTT.

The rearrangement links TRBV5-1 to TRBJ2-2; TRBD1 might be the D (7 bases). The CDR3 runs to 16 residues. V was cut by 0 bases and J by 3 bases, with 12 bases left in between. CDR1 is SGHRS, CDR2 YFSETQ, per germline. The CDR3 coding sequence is TGCGCCAGCAGCTTGGAGCCCAGGGGGGACACCGGGGAGCTGTTTTTT. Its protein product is CASSLEPRGDTGELFF.

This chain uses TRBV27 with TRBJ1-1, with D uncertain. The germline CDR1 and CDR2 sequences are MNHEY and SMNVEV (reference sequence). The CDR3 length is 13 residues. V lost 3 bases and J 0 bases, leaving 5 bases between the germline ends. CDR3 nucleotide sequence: TGTGCCAGCAGTTTCATGATGAACACTGAAGCTTTCTTT. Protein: CASSFMMNTEAFF.

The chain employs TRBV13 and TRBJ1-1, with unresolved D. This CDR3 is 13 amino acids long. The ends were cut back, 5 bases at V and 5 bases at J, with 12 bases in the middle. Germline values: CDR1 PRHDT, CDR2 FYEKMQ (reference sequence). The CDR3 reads CASSPTPQTEAFF. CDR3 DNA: TGTGCCAGCAGCCCTACCCCCCAGACTGAAGCTTTCTTT.

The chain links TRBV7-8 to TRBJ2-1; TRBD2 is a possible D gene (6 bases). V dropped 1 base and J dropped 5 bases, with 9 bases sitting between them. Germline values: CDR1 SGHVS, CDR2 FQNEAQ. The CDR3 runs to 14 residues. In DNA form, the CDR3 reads TGTGCCAGCAGCTTAGTAGGCGGGGACAATGAGCAGTTCTTC. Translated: CASSLVGGDNEQFF.

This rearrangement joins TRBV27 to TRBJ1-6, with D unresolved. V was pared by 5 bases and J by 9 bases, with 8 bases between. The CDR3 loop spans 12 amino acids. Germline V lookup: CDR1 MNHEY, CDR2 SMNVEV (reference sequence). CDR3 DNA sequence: TGTGCCAGCAGTGACGGGATTTCACCCCTCCACTTT. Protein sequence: CASSDGISPLHF.

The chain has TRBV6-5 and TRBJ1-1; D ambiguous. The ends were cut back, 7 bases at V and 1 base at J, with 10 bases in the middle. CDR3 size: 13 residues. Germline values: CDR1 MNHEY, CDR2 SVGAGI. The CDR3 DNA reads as TGTGCCAGCAAGATGCGAGAGAACACTGAAGCTTTCTTT. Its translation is CASKMRENTEAFF.

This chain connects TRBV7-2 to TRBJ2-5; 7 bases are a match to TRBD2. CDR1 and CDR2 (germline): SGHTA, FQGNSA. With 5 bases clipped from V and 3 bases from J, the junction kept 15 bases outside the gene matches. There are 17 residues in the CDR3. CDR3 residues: CASSDPDGAGTEETQYF. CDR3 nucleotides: TGTGCCAGCAGCGACCCCGACGGAGCGGGAACCGAAGAGACCCAGTACTTC. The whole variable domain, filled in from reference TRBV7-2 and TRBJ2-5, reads GAGVSQSPSNKVTEKGKDVELRCDPISGHTALYWYRQSLGQGLEFLIYFQGNSAPDKSGLPSDRFSAERTGGSVSTLTIQRTQQEDSAVYLCASSDPDGAGTEETQYFGPGTRLLVL.

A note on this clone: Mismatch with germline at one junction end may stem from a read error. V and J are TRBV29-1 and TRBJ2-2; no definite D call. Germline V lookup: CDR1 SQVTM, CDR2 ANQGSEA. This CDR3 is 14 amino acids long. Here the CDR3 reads CSAEDKSNTGELFF. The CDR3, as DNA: TGCAGCGCTGAAGACAAATCGAACACCGGGGAGCTGTTTTTT.

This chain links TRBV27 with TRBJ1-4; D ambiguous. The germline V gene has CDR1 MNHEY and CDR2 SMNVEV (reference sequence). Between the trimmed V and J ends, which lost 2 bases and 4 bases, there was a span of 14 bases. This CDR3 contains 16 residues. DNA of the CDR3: TGTGCCAGCAGTTTACTCCGGGAGGGCAGTAATGAAAAACTGTTTTTT. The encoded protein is CASSLLREGSNEKLFF.

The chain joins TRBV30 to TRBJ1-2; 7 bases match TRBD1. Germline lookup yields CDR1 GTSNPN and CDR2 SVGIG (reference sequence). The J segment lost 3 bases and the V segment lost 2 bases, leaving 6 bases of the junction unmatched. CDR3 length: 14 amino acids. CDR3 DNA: TGTGCCTGGAGTAGAGGGGGCTGGGACTATGGCTACACCTTC. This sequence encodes CAWSRGGWDYGYTF.

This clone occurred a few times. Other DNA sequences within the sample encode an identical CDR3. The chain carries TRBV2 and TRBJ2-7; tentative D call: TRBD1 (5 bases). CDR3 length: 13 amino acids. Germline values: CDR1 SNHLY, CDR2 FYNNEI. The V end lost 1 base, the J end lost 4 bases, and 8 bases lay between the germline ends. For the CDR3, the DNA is TGTGCCAGCAGTGAAGGGGGCAGTTACGAGCAGTACTTC. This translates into CASSEGGSYEQYF.

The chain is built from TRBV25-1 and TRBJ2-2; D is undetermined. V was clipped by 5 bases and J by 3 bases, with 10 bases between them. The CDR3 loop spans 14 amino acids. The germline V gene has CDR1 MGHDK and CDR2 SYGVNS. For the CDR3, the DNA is TGTGCCAGCAGTATCCGAGAAGACACCGGGGAGCTGTTTTTT. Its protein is CASSIREDTGELFF.

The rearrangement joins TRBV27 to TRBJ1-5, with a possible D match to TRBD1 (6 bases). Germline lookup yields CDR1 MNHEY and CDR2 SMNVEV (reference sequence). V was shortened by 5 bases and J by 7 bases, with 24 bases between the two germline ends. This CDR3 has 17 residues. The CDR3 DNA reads TGTGCCAGCAGTCCATCCCAATGGGCAGGGGAGGGGCAGCCCCAGCATTTT. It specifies CASSPSQWAGEGQPQHF.

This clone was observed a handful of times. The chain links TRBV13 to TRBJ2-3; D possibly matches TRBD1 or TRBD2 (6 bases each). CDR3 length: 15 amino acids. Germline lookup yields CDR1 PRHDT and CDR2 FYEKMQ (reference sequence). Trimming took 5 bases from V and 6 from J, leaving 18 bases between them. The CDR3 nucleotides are TGTGCCAGCAGCCCCTGGGGGCGGGGTGGTGATACGCAGTATTTT. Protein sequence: CASSPWGRGGDTQYF.

The CDR3 protein is CASSQDSPAGYSYEQYF. The CDR3 DNA follows: TGCGCCAGCAGCCAAGATAGCCCTGCGGGGTATAGCTACGAGCAGTACTTC. The chain carries TRBV4-1 and TRBJ2-7, with D possibly TRBD2 on 6 matching bases. Germline-derived CDR1 and CDR2 are MGHRA and YSYEKL. This CDR3 contains 17 residues. Trimming shortened V by 0 bases and J by 3 bases, and 18 bases separated the two germline ends.